A single sample is the source of the 24 T cell receptor beta chains below, sequenced in a study of blood T cells in healthy people across ages. Primers used in a second PCR of roughly 7 to 12 cycles were a sample-barcoded 5' primer and a J-beta primer mix. Via MiXCR, TCRdb re-called the 5' RACE reads, giving one row per CDR3 protein. The sample lists some 1.7 million distinct CDR3 sequences; about 28% were seen once. Sequenced sample: blood. The receptors here all came from a woman under 40 in good health.

CDR3 nucleotides: TGTGCCAGCAGCTTTTCCGGGGGGCAAGGCACAGATACGCAGTATTTT. It specifies CASSFSGGQGTDTQYF. The V gene is TRBV7-2, the J gene TRBJ2-3; D possibly corresponds to TRBD2 (7 bases). V lost 3 bases and J lost 1, with 14 bases in between. In germline, CDR1 is SGHTA, CDR2 FQGNSA. The length of the CDR3 is 16 residues.

The CDR3 DNA reads as TGTGCCAGCATGAGACTAGCAACCTACGAGCAGTACTTC. Its translation is CASMRLATYEQYF. The rearrangement links TRBV27 to TRBJ2-7; 7 nucleotides line up with TRBD2. V trimming: 7 bases; J trimming: 2 bases; junction bases outside the gene matches: 5. The length of the CDR3 is 13 residues. CDR1 MNHEY and CDR2 SMNVEV come from the germline V gene (reference sequence).

On this clonotype: With a much larger clone just one base away, this may be a read error. J is TRBJ2-1 and V is TRBV20-1; no clear D gene. The J call may not be correct, given that the DNA end is closer to TRBJ2-7. Germline CDR1 reads DFQATT; CDR2 reads SNEGSKA (reference sequence). The CDR3 is 14 amino acids. CDR3 residues: CSARGQAIYNEQYF. Written as DNA, the CDR3 is TGCAGTGCTAGAGGTCAAGCAATTTACAATGAGCAGTACTTC.

The chain is built from TRBV5-5 and TRBJ2-7; 8 bases agree with TRBD1. CDR1 and CDR2 (germline): SGHKS, YYEKEE (reference sequence). There are 16 residues in the CDR3. Unmatched junction bases numbered 15, after V lost 3 bases and J lost 7 bases. CDR3 region: CASSSSLDRAYNEQYF. As DNA, the CDR3 is TGTGCCAGCAGCTCGTCCTTGGACAGGGCCTACAATGAGCAGTACTTC.

There are a few counts of this clonotype. V gene TRBV24-1 combines with J gene TRBJ2-3, with TRBD2 matching over 7 bases. The V gene's germline CDR1 is KGHDR and CDR2 SFDVKD. Unmatched junction bases numbered 6, after V lost 4 bases and J lost 6 bases. This CDR3 contains 14 residues. CDR3: CATSEGGSSDTQYF. The CDR3, as DNA: TGTGCCACCAGTGAGGGAGGGTCGTCGGATACGCAGTATTTT.

The J gene is TRBJ2-5, the V gene TRBV6-2 or TRBV6-3, with D possibly TRBD2 on 5 matching bases. Per germline, CDR1 MNHEY and CDR2 SVGEGT. Trimming shortened V by 2 bases and J by 2 bases, and 12 bases separated the two germline ends. This CDR3 spans 15 amino acids. CDR3 in amino acids: CASSYRGLLQETQYF. For the CDR3, the DNA is TGTGCCAGCAGTTACCGGGGTTTGCTTCAAGAGACCCAGTACTTC.

This clonotype has more than one count but fewer than ten. The chain is built from TRBV7-2 and TRBJ2-1; possible D gene TRBD2, 5 bases. The CDR3 contains 14 residues. CDR1 SGHTA and CDR2 FQGNSA come from the germline V gene. The V and J ends lost 7 bases and 9 bases respectively, with 19 bases between them. The CDR3 protein is CASTPWASLIEQFF. The CDR3 bases are TGTGCCAGCACCCCGTGGGCTAGCTTGATTGAGCAGTTCTTC.

The rearrangement uses TRBV30 and TRBJ2-7; 12 bases match TRBD2. Germline loops: CDR1 GTSNPN, CDR2 SVGIG (reference sequence). Trimming at V came to 2 bases and at J to 2 bases, leaving 4 bases not matched to a gene. The CDR3 has 15 amino acids. The CDR3 is CAWSRLAGAAYEQYF. The CDR3 coding sequence is TGTGCCTGGAGTAGACTAGCGGGAGCGGCCTACGAGCAGTACTTC.

This clonotype has a handful of counts. The chain carries TRBV2 and TRBJ1-1, with 8 bases identical to TRBD1. With 7 bases clipped from V and 1 base from J, the junction kept 5 bases outside the gene matches. The germline CDR1 and CDR2 sequences are SNHLY and FYNNEI. CDR3 length: 14 amino acids. The CDR3 sequence is CASKVGTGNTEAFF. As DNA, the CDR3 is TGTGCCAGCAAAGTTGGGACAGGGAACACTGAAGCTTTCTTT.

The chain recombines TRBV10-3 with TRBJ2-7; D may match TRBD1 or TRBD2 (5 bases each). This CDR3 comprises 14 residues. Trimming cost V 5 bases and J 2 bases, with 13 bases left between them. Germline CDR1 ENHRY, CDR2 SYGVKD. In DNA, the CDR3 is TGTGCCATCAGTCGGGGCCCTGGGGCCTACGAGCAGTACTTC. The encoded protein is CAISRGPGAYEQYF.

The chain couples TRBV7-2 to TRBJ2-7; 10 positions match TRBD2. V shed 6 bases and J 6 bases; nucleotides not matched to a gene: 11. The CDR3 is made up of 15 amino acids. Germline V lookup: CDR1 SGHTA, CDR2 FQGNSA. CDR3 in amino acids: CASRQTPGLAIEQYF. In DNA form, the CDR3 reads TGTGCCAGCAGGCAAACCCCGGGACTAGCGATCGAGCAGTACTTC.

This clonotype has a handful of counts. The chain recombines TRBV6-2 or TRBV6-3 with TRBJ2-3, with TRBD2 identical over 7 bases. V was pared by 7 bases and J by 10 bases, with 14 bases of the junction left unmatched. CDR3 length equals 14 residues. CDR1 and CDR2 (germline): MNHEY, SVGEGT. CDR3 nucleotides: TGTGCCAGCAACGGCGGGAGTCGGATAAATGCGCAGTATTTT. It codes for CASNGGSRINAQYF.

This chain connects TRBV27 to TRBJ2-1, with TRBD1 matching over 9 bases. Germline CDR1 is MNHEY and CDR2 is SMNVEV (reference sequence). With 6 bases clipped from V and 2 bases from J, the junction kept 11 bases outside the gene matches. This CDR3 has 17 amino acids. The CDR3, as DNA: TGTGCCAGCAGGGCCGGGACAGGGTTCGGCACCTACAATGAGCAGTTCTTC. Translated, it gives CASRAGTGFGTYNEQFF.

This clonotype showed up just a few times. The V and J genes are TRBV19 and TRBJ2-1; TRBD2 matches at 8 bases. CDR3 length: 17 amino acids. V lost 3 bases to trimming and J lost 8 bases; unmatched junction nucleotides: 15. Germline V gives CDR1 LNHDA, CDR2 SQIVND (reference sequence). CDR3 nucleotide sequence: TGTGCCAGTAGTATTCTTTTGCCCGGGACTAGAGGTTATGAGCAGTTCTTC. This translates into CASSILLPGTRGYEQFF.

To note about this clonotype: Possible read error: a much larger clone is one base away. The J gene is TRBJ1-6, the V gene TRBV10-3; maybe TRBD1 (6 bases). The CDR3 runs 15 residues. Germline V gives CDR1 ENHRY, CDR2 SYGVKD. CDR3 loop: CATSDGGPNNSPLHF. The CDR3 coding sequence is TGTGCCACCAGTGATGGGGGGCCCAATAATTCACCCCTCCACTTT.

The chain uses TRBV20-1 and TRBJ1-2; D is possibly TRBD1 (5 bases). Trimming left V 1 base short and J 6 bases short, with 15 bases between. The germline V gene has CDR1 DFQATT and CDR2 SNEGSKA (reference sequence). The CDR3 loop spans 14 amino acids. CDR3 bases: TGCAGTGCTAGAGGTAGCAGGGTAACGGATGGCTACACCTTC. Protein sequence: CSARGSRVTDGYTF.

This clonotype was detected ten times or more. The genes are TRBV3-1 and TRBJ2-7; D remains unclear. Germline V CDR1 and CDR2: LGHDT, YNNKEL (reference sequence). Trimming took 1 base from V and 2 from J, leaving 9 bases between them. This CDR3 spans 14 amino acids. CDR3 sequence: CASSQAVFAYEQYF. Here the CDR3 DNA reads TGTGCCAGCAGCCAAGCCGTGTTCGCCTACGAGCAGTACTTC.

A single count supports this clonotype. The rearrangement links TRBV20-1 to TRBJ2-5; a weak D match, TRBD2 (6 bases). Germline CDR1 reads DFQATT; CDR2 reads SNEGSKA (reference sequence). Trimming shortened V by 3 bases and J by 4 bases, and 15 bases separated the two germline ends. The CDR3 length is 14 residues. DNA of the CDR3: TGCAGTGCTAGTATGACGGGGGTAGGAGAGACCCAGTACTTC. This gives the protein CSASMTGVGETQYF.

In this sample, this clonotype turned up many times. The chain is built from TRBV4-1 and TRBJ2-4, with D uncertain. This CDR3 contains 13 residues. Trimming took 1 base from V and 11 from J, leaving 12 bases between them. CDR1 and CDR2 (germline): MGHRA, YSYEKL. The CDR3 bases are TGCGCCAGCAGCCAAGGGGCAAGGGCAGTTCAGTACTTC. Translation: CASSQGARAVQYF.

The chain combines TRBV6-5 with TRBJ1-2; D call uncertain. The germline V and J ends were trimmed by 0 bases and 2 bases, with 13 bases remaining between them. The CDR3 has 16 residues. CDR1 is MNHEY and CDR2 is SVGAGI in the germline V gene. CDR3 loop: CASSYSSTRRNYGYTF. The CDR3 DNA is TGTGCCAGCAGTTACTCGTCGACAAGGCGAAACTATGGCTACACCTTC.

The CDR3 protein is CASSLYGTLGNTEAFF. CDR3 nucleotides: TGTGCCAGCAGCTTATATGGTACATTGGGGAACACTGAAGCTTTCTTT. The chain employs TRBV7-8 and TRBJ1-1; no firm D call. V was clipped by 2 bases and J by 1 base, with 14 bases between them. CDR3 size: 16 residues. Germline CDR1 reads SGHVS; CDR2 reads FQNEAQ.

Concerning this clonotype itself: Compared with germline, one end of the junction differs, possibly owing to a read error. The CDR3 bases are TGCGCCAGCAGCCAGGGACAGGGAGCACCCTTTATCGCTGAGCAGTTCTTC. It is translated as CASSQGQGAPFIAEQFF. The chain links TRBV3-1 to TRBJ2-1; TRBD1 matches 9 bases. CDR1 LGHDT and CDR2 YNNKEL come from the germline V gene (reference sequence). The CDR3 is 17 amino acids.

In its sample, this clonotype was seen a few times. The chain recombines TRBV4-1 with TRBJ2-3, with TRBD2 as a possible D gene (5 bases). V lost 0 bases to trimming and J lost 12 bases, with 22 bases between them. The V gene's germline CDR1 is MGHRA and CDR2 YSYEKL. This CDR3 region has 16 residues. The CDR3 nucleotides read TGCGCCAGCAGCCAAGATCACGACGGGGTCGGAGAGACCCAGTATTTT. It is translated as CASSQDHDGVGETQYF.

This chain joins TRBV4-1 and TRBJ2-7; 7 nucleotides align to TRBD1. Germline CDR1 and CDR2: MGHRA and YSYEKL. CDR3 length: 14 amino acids. Trimming took 4 bases from V and 3 from J; bases not matched to a gene: 6. As DNA, the CDR3 is TGCGCCAGCAGCCTAACGACAGGGTTCTACGAGCAGTACTTC. Translated, it gives CASSLTTGFYEQYF.